The 14 T cell receptor beta chains reported below all come from one sample, sequenced in a study of T-cell memory formation after mild COVID-19. TCRdb analysed the 5' RACE reads with MiXCR anew, one entry per CDR3 protein. In the table there are 210,000 or so distinct CDR3 sequences, around 27% of which are singletons. Sequenced input: PBMCs or a T cell subset sorted from them (not recorded which). The source is an adult woman who had mild COVID-19 (a few samples of this study predate the infection). Cell type and time point are not known.

The chain couples TRBV12-5 to TRBJ1-1; a weak D match, TRBD1 (5 bases). Germline-derived CDR1 and CDR2 are LGHNT and FRNRAP. This CDR3 spans 16 amino acids. Deletions cut 3 bases from V and 4 bases from J, with 18 bases between. DNA for the CDR3: TGTGCTAGTGGTTTCGGGGTGGGGACCGGTACCACTGAAGCTTTCTTT. This encodes CASGFGVGTGTTEAFF. Drawing the rest from reference TRBV12-5 and TRBJ1-1, the complete variable domain is DARVTQTPRHKVTEMGQEVTMRCQPILGHNTVFWYRQTMMQGLELLAYFRNRAPLDDSGMPKDRFSAEMPDATLATLKIQPSEPRDSAVYFCASGFGVGTGTTEAFFGQGTRLTVV.

This clonotype appeared a few times. The J gene is TRBJ1-2, the V gene TRBV12-3 or TRBV12-4; maybe TRBD1 (5 bases). Trimming pared 4 bases from V and 4 bases from J, leaving 13 bases between. The CDR3 has 14 residues. CDR3 sequence reads: CASSSSGTVYGYTF. In DNA, the CDR3 is TGTGCCAGCAGTTCGTCCGGGACGGTCTATGGCTACACCTTC.

V gene TRBV6-5 combines with J gene TRBJ1-1, with D possibly TRBD1 on 6 matching bases. CDR3 length equals 15 residues. Germline CDR1 reads MNHEY; CDR2 reads SVGAGI. Trimming removed 4 bases from V and 4 bases from J, with 16 bases in between. The CDR3 here is CASSSRTASGTEAFF. For the CDR3, the DNA is TGTGCCAGCAGTTCTCGGACAGCCTCGGGCACTGAAGCTTTCTTT.

This rearrangement joins TRBV3-1 to TRBJ2-5; D is perhaps TRBD2 (6 bases). CDR1 and CDR2 from the germline V gene are LGHDT and YNNKEL (reference sequence). Trimming removed 4 bases from V and 2 bases from J, with 14 bases in between. The CDR3 totals 15 residues. The CDR3 nucleotides are TGTGCCAGCAGCCTCGAGGGGACTTTACAAGAGACCCAGTACTTC. It encodes CASSLEGTLQETQYF.

V is TRBV5-1 and J is TRBJ2-7; D remains unclear. The CDR3 is made up of 14 amino acids. The V end lost 0 bases, the J end lost 1 base, and 8 bases lay between the germline ends. Germline V CDR1 and CDR2: SGHRS, YFSETQ. CDR3 DNA sequence: TGCGCCAGCAGCTTGGCGGGTCGATCCTACGAGCAGTACTTC. Protein sequence: CASSLAGRSYEQYF.

The chain couples TRBV2 to TRBJ2-7; D remains ambiguous. The CDR3 runs 12 residues. V lost 1 base and J lost 4, with 5 bases in between. Germline CDR1 is SNHLY and CDR2 is FYNNEI. CDR3 protein: CASSEVDYEQYF. CDR3 DNA: TGTGCCAGCAGTGAAGTGGATTACGAGCAGTACTTC.

This clonotype was seen more than once but under ten times. The V and J genes are TRBV15 and TRBJ2-3, with D perhaps given as TRBD1 or TRBD2 (5 bases each). This CDR3 is built from 20 residues. Per the germline V gene, CDR1 is LNHNV and CDR2 is YYDKDF (reference sequence). Trimming left V 4 bases short and J 1 base short, with 27 bases between. The CDR3 bases are TGTGCCACCAGCACCCCCCTCAAGGGGTGGGGGAAGGTTGGCACAGATACGCAGTATTTT. Translated, it gives CATSTPLKGWGKVGTDTQYF. The full variable domain, its missing parts supplied by reference TRBV15 and TRBJ2-3, is DAMVIQNPRYQVTQFGKPVTLSCSQTLNHNVMYWYQQKSSQAPKLLFHYYDKDFNNEADTPDNFQSRRPNTSFCFLDIRSPGLGDTAMYLCATSTPLKGWGKVGTDTQYFGPGTRLTVL.

The chain employs TRBV30 and TRBJ1-2, with D unresolved. Looked up from germline, CDR1 is GTSNPN and CDR2 is SVGIG (reference sequence). CDR3 length: 18 residues. V was shortened by 2 bases and J by 0 bases, with 22 bases between the two germline ends. CDR3 protein: CAWSHRAVWAETNYGYTF. For the CDR3, the DNA is TGTGCCTGGAGTCACCGGGCGGTTTGGGCAGAAACTAACTATGGCTACACCTTC.

This chain joins TRBV11-2 and TRBJ2-3; 12 bases fit TRBD2. With 5 bases clipped from V and 3 bases from J, the junction kept 9 bases outside the gene matches. The CDR3 extends over 17 amino acids. Germline-derived CDR1 and CDR2 are SGHAT and FQNNGV. CDR3 DNA sequence: TGTGCCAGCAGCAGAGGGACTAGCGGGTTTGGTACAGATACGCAGTATTTT. Residues: CASSRGTSGFGTDTQYF.

A single count supports this clonotype. The chain has TRBV5-1 and TRBJ1-2; TRBD1 matches 10 bases. The CDR3 is 15 amino acids. The junction had 5 bases not matched to a gene; V was cut back by 0 bases and J by 6 bases. The germline V gene encodes CDR1 SGHRS and CDR2 YFSETQ. The DNA of the CDR3 is TGCGCCAGCAGCTTGGGGGGACAGGGGTACGATGGCTACACCTTC. Residues: CASSLGGQGYDGYTF.

This clonotype came up a few times. The CDR3 nucleotides read TGTGCCAGCAGGGTGACAGGGCCCACAGATACGCAGTATTTT. Its protein is CASRVTGPTDTQYF. V usage is TRBV5-6 and J usage is TRBJ2-3; 7 nucleotides align to TRBD1. With 5 bases clipped from V and 2 bases from J, the junction kept 5 bases outside the gene matches. This CDR3 is built from 14 residues. Germline assignment: CDR1 SGHDT and CDR2 YYEEEE.

This clonotype was observed a few times. The chain combines TRBV7-9 with TRBJ2-7, with no clear D. Germline assignment: CDR1 SEHNR and CDR2 FQNEAQ (reference sequence). Trimming removed 1 base from V and 1 base from J, with 11 bases in between. This CDR3 comprises 15 residues. The CDR3 bases are TGTGCCAGCAGCTTAGGATCGGCCGGGTCCTACGAGCAGTACTTC. This sequence encodes CASSLGSAGSYEQYF.

The rearrangement joins TRBV7-3 to TRBJ2-3, with a possible D match to TRBD2 (6 bases). From germline, CDR1 is SGHTA and CDR2 FQGTGA. The CDR3 totals 16 residues. The V and J ends lost 5 bases and 4 bases respectively, with 19 bases between them. CDR3 DNA: TGTGCCAGCAGCGCTCAGGCGGGACCTATCGCAGATACGCAGTATTTT. The encoded protein is CASSAQAGPIADTQYF. Full variable domain (remainder filled in from reference TRBV7-3 and TRBJ2-3): GAGVSQTPSNKVTEKGKYVELRCDPISGHTALYWYRQSLGQGPEFLIYFQGTGAADDSGLPNDRFFAVRPEGSVSTLKIQRTERGDSAVYLCASSAQAGPIADTQYFGPGTRLTVL.

This chain links TRBV7-2 with TRBJ2-7; D is undetermined. The CDR3 length is 13 residues. Trimming took off 5 bases at V and 3 bases at J, with 11 bases between the two ends. In germline, CDR1 is SGHTA, CDR2 FQGNSA. The CDR3 protein is CASSIRRDYEQYF. The CDR3 nucleotides read TGTGCCAGCAGCATCAGGAGAGACTACGAGCAGTACTTC. The whole variable domain, filled in from reference TRBV7-2 and TRBJ2-7, reads GAGVSQSPSNKVTEKGKDVELRCDPISGHTALYWYRQSLGQGLEFLIYFQGNSAPDKSGLPSDRFSAERTGGSVSTLTIQRTQQEDSAVYLCASSIRRDYEQYFGPGTRLTVT.